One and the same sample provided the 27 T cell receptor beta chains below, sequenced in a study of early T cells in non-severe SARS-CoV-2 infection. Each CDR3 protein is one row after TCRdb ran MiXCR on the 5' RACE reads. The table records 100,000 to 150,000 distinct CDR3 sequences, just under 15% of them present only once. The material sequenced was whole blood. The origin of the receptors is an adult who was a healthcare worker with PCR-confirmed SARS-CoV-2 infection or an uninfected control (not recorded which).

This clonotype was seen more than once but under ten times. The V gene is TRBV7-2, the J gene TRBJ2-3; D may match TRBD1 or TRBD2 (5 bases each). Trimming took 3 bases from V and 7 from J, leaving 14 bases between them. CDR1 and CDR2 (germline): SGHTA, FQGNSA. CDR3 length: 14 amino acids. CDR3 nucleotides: TGTGCCAGCAGCTTGTGGGGGAGACAGAATACGCAGTATTTT. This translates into CASSLWGRQNTQYF.

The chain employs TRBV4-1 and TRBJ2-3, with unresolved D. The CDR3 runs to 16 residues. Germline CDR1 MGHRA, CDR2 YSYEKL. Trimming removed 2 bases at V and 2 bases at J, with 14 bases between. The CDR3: CASSQTPTVYTDTQYF. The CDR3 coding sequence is TGCGCCAGCAGCCAAACTCCTACGGTCTACACAGATACGCAGTATTTT.

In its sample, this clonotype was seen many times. The CDR3 reads CASSQQVGSTDTQYF. DNA for the CDR3: TGTGCCAGCAGCCAACAAGTCGGATCCACAGATACGCAGTATTTT. This chain links TRBV14 with TRBJ2-3; no clear D gene. This CDR3 is built from 15 residues. Germline V lookup: CDR1 SGHDN, CDR2 FVKESK. V was shortened by 2 bases and J by 2 bases, with 11 bases between the two germline ends.

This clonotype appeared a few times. CDR3 in amino acids: CASSPGQTYLDEAFF. The CDR3 coding sequence is TGTGCCAGCAGCCCCGGACAGACTTATCTAGATGAAGCTTTCTTT. This chain joins TRBV3-1 and TRBJ1-1; a weak D match, TRBD1 (6 bases). The CDR3 is made up of 15 amino acids. The V end was cut by 4 bases, the J end by 7 bases, with 19 bases between. Germline lookup yields CDR1 LGHDT and CDR2 YNNKEL (reference sequence).

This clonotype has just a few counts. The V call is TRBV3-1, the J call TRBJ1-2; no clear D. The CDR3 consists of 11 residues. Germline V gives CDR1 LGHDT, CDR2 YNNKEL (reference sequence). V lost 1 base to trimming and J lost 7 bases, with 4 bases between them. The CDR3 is CASSQGGGYTF. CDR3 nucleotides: TGTGCCAGCAGCCAAGGGGGTGGCTACACCTTC.

The CDR3 nucleotides are TGCGCCAGCAGCTTGGTAGAGCCGCAGGACCAGTACTTC. Translation gives CASSLVEPQDQYF. The rearrangement joins TRBV5-1 to TRBJ2-5; D is uncertain. From germline, CDR1 is SGHRS and CDR2 YFSETQ. The CDR3 has 13 amino acids. The V end was cut by 0 bases, the J end by 10 bases, with 13 bases between.

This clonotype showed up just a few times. CDR3 coding DNA: TGTGCCAGCAGGCTGGACCGCGGGGGGACAGATACGCAGTATTTT. It yields the protein CASRLDRGGTDTQYF. The chain combines TRBV6-5 with TRBJ2-3; 8 nucleotides match TRBD2. Germline assignment: CDR1 MNHEY and CDR2 SVGAGI. The CDR3 loop spans 15 amino acids. Germline trimming cut 6 bases from V and 3 bases from J; bases unmatched to any gene: 8.

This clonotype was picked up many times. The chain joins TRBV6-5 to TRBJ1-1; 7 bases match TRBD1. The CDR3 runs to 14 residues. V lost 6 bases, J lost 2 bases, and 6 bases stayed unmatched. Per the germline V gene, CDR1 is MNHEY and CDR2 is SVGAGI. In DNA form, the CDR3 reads TGTGCCAGCAGAAGTACAGGGGCCAACACTGAAGCTTTCTTT. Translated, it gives CASRSTGANTEAFF.

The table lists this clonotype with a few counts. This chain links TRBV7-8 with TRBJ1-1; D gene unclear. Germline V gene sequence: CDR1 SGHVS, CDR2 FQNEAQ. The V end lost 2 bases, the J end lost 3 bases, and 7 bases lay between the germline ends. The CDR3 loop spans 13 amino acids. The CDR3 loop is CASSLKPHTEAFF. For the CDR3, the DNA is TGTGCCAGCAGCTTAAAGCCGCACACTGAAGCTTTCTTT.

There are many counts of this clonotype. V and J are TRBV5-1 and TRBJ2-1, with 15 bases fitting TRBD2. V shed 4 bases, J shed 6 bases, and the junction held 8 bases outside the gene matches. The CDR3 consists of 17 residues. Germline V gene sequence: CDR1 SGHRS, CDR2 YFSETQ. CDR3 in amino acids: CASSTGLAGGPSNEQFF. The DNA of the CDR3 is TGCGCCAGCAGCACCGGACTAGCGGGGGGGCCAAGCAATGAGCAGTTCTTC. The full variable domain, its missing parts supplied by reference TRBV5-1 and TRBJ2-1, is KAGVTQTPRYLIKTRGQQVTLSCSPISGHRSVSWYQQTPGQGLQFLFEYFSETQRNKGNFPGRFSGRQFSNSRSEMNVSTLELGDSALYLCASSTGLAGGPSNEQFFGPGTRLTVL.

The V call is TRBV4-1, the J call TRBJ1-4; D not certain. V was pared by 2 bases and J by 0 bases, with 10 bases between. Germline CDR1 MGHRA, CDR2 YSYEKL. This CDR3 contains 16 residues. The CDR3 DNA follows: TGCGCCAGCAGCCAATTTAACCTGGCAACTAATGAAAAACTGTTTTTT. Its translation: CASSQFNLATNEKLFF.

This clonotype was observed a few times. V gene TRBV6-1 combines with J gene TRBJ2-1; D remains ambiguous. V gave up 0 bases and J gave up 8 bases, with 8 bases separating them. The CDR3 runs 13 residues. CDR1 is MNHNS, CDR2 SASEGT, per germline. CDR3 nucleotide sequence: TGTGCCAGCAGTGAAGCGGAAGATTATGAGCAGTTCTTC. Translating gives CASSEAEDYEQFF.

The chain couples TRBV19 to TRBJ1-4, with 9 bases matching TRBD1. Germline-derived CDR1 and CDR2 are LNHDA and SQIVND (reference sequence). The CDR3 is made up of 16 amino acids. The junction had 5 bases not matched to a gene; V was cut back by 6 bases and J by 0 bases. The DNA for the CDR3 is TGTGCCAGTAGACCGGGACAGGGTTCAACTAATGAAAAACTGTTTTTT. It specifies CASRPGQGSTNEKLFF.

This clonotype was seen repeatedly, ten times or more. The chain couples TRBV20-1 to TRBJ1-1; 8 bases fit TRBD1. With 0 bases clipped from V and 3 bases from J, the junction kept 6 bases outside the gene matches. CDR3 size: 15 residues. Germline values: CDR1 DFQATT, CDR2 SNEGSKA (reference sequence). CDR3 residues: CSARDPDRGDTEAFF. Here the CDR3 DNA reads TGCAGTGCTAGAGACCCCGACAGGGGAGACACTGAAGCTTTCTTT.

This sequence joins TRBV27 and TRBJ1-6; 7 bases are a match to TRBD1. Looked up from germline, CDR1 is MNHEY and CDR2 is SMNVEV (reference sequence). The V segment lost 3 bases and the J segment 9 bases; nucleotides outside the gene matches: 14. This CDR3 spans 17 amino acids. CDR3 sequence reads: CASSLETGNLFLSPLHF. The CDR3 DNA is TGTGCCAGCAGTTTGGAGACAGGGAATCTATTTCTTTCACCCCTCCACTTT.

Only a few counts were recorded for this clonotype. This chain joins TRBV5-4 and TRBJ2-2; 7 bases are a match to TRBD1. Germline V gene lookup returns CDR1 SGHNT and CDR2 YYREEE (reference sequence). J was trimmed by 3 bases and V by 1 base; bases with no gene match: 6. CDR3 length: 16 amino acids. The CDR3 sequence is CASSLTGAHHTGELFF. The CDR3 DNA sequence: TGTGCCAGCAGCTTGACAGGGGCTCATCACACCGGGGAGCTGTTTTTT.

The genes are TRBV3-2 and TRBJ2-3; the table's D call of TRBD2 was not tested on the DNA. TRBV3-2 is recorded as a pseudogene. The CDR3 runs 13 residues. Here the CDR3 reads CASSLGPEDTQYF. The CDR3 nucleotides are TGTGCCAGCAGCCTAGGCCCGGAGGATACGCAGTATTTT.

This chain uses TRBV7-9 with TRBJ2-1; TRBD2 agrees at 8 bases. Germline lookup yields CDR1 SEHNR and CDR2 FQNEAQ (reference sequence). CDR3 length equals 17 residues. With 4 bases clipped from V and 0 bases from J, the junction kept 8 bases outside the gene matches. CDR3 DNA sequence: TGTGCCAGCAGCTCAGGACGACTAGCGACCTCCTACAATGAGCAGTTCTTC. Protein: CASSSGRLATSYNEQFF.

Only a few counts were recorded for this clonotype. This CDR3 reads CASSPRQNEKTQYF. The CDR3 DNA is TGTGCCAGCTCACCTCGACAGAACGAGAAGACCCAGTACTTC. This chain connects TRBV18 to TRBJ2-5; tentative D call: TRBD1 (5 bases). Looked up from germline, CDR1 is KGHSH and CDR2 is LQKENI. The V end lost 3 bases, the J end lost 6 bases, and 14 bases lay between the germline ends. The CDR3 is 14 residues long.

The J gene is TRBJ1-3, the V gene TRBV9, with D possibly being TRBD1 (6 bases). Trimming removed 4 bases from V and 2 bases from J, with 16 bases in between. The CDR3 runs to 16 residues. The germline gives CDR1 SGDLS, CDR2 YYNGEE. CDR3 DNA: TGTGCCAGCAGCAACAACAGGGTTGGAACTGGAAACACCATATATTTT. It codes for CASSNNRVGTGNTIYF.

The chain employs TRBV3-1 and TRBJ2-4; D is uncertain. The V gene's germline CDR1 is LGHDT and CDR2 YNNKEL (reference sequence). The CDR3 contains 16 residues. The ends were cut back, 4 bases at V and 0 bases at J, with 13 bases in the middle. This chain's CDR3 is CASSPGRLLAKNIQYF. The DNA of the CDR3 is TGTGCCAGCAGCCCCGGACGGTTACTAGCCAAAAACATTCAGTACTTC.

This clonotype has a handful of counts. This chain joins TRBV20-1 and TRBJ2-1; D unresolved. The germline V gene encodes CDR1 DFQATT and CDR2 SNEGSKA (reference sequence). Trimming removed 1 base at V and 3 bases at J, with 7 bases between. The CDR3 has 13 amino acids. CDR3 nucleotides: TGCAGTGCTAGAGTGGTGGGCTACAATGAGCAGTTCTTC. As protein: CSARVVGYNEQFF.

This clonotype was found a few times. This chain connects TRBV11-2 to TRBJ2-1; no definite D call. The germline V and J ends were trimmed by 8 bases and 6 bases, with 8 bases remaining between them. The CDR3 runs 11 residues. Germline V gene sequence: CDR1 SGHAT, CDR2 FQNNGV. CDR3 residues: CASVDLNEQFF. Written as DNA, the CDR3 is TGTGCCAGCGTAGACCTCAATGAGCAGTTCTTC.

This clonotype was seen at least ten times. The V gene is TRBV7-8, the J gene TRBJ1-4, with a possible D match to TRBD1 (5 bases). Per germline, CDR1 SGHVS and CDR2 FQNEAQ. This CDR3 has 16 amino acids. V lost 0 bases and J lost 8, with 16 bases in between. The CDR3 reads CASSLAGAGLGEKLFF. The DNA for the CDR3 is TGTGCCAGCAGCTTAGCGGGTGCGGGGCTGGGAGAAAAACTGTTTTTT.

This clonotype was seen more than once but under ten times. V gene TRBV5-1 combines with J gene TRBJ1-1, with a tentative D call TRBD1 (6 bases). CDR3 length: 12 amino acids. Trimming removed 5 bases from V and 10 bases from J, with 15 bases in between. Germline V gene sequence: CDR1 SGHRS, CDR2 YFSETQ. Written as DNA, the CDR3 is TGCGCCAGCAGTACCGGGACATGGGGAGCTTTCTTT. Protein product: CASSTGTWGAFF.

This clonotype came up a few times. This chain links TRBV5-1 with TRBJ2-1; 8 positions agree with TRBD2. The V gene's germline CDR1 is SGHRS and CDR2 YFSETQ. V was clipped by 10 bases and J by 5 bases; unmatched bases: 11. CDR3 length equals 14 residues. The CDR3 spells CASALSGGNNEQFF. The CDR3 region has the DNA TGCGCCTCCGCTTTAAGCGGGGGAAACAATGAGCAGTTCTTC. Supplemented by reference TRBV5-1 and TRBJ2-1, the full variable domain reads KAGVTQTPRYLIKTRGQQVTLSCSPISGHRSVSWYQQTPGQGLQFLFEYFSETQRNKGNFPGRFSGRQFSNSRSEMNVSTLELGDSALYLCASALSGGNNEQFFGPGTRLTVL.

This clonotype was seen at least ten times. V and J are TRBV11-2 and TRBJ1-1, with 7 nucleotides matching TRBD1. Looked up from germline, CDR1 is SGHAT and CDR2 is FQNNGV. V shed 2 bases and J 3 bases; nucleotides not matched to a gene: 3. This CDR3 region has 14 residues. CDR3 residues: CASSLRGGYTEAFF. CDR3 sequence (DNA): TGTGCCAGCAGCTTAAGAGGGGGCTACACTGAAGCTTTCTTT.